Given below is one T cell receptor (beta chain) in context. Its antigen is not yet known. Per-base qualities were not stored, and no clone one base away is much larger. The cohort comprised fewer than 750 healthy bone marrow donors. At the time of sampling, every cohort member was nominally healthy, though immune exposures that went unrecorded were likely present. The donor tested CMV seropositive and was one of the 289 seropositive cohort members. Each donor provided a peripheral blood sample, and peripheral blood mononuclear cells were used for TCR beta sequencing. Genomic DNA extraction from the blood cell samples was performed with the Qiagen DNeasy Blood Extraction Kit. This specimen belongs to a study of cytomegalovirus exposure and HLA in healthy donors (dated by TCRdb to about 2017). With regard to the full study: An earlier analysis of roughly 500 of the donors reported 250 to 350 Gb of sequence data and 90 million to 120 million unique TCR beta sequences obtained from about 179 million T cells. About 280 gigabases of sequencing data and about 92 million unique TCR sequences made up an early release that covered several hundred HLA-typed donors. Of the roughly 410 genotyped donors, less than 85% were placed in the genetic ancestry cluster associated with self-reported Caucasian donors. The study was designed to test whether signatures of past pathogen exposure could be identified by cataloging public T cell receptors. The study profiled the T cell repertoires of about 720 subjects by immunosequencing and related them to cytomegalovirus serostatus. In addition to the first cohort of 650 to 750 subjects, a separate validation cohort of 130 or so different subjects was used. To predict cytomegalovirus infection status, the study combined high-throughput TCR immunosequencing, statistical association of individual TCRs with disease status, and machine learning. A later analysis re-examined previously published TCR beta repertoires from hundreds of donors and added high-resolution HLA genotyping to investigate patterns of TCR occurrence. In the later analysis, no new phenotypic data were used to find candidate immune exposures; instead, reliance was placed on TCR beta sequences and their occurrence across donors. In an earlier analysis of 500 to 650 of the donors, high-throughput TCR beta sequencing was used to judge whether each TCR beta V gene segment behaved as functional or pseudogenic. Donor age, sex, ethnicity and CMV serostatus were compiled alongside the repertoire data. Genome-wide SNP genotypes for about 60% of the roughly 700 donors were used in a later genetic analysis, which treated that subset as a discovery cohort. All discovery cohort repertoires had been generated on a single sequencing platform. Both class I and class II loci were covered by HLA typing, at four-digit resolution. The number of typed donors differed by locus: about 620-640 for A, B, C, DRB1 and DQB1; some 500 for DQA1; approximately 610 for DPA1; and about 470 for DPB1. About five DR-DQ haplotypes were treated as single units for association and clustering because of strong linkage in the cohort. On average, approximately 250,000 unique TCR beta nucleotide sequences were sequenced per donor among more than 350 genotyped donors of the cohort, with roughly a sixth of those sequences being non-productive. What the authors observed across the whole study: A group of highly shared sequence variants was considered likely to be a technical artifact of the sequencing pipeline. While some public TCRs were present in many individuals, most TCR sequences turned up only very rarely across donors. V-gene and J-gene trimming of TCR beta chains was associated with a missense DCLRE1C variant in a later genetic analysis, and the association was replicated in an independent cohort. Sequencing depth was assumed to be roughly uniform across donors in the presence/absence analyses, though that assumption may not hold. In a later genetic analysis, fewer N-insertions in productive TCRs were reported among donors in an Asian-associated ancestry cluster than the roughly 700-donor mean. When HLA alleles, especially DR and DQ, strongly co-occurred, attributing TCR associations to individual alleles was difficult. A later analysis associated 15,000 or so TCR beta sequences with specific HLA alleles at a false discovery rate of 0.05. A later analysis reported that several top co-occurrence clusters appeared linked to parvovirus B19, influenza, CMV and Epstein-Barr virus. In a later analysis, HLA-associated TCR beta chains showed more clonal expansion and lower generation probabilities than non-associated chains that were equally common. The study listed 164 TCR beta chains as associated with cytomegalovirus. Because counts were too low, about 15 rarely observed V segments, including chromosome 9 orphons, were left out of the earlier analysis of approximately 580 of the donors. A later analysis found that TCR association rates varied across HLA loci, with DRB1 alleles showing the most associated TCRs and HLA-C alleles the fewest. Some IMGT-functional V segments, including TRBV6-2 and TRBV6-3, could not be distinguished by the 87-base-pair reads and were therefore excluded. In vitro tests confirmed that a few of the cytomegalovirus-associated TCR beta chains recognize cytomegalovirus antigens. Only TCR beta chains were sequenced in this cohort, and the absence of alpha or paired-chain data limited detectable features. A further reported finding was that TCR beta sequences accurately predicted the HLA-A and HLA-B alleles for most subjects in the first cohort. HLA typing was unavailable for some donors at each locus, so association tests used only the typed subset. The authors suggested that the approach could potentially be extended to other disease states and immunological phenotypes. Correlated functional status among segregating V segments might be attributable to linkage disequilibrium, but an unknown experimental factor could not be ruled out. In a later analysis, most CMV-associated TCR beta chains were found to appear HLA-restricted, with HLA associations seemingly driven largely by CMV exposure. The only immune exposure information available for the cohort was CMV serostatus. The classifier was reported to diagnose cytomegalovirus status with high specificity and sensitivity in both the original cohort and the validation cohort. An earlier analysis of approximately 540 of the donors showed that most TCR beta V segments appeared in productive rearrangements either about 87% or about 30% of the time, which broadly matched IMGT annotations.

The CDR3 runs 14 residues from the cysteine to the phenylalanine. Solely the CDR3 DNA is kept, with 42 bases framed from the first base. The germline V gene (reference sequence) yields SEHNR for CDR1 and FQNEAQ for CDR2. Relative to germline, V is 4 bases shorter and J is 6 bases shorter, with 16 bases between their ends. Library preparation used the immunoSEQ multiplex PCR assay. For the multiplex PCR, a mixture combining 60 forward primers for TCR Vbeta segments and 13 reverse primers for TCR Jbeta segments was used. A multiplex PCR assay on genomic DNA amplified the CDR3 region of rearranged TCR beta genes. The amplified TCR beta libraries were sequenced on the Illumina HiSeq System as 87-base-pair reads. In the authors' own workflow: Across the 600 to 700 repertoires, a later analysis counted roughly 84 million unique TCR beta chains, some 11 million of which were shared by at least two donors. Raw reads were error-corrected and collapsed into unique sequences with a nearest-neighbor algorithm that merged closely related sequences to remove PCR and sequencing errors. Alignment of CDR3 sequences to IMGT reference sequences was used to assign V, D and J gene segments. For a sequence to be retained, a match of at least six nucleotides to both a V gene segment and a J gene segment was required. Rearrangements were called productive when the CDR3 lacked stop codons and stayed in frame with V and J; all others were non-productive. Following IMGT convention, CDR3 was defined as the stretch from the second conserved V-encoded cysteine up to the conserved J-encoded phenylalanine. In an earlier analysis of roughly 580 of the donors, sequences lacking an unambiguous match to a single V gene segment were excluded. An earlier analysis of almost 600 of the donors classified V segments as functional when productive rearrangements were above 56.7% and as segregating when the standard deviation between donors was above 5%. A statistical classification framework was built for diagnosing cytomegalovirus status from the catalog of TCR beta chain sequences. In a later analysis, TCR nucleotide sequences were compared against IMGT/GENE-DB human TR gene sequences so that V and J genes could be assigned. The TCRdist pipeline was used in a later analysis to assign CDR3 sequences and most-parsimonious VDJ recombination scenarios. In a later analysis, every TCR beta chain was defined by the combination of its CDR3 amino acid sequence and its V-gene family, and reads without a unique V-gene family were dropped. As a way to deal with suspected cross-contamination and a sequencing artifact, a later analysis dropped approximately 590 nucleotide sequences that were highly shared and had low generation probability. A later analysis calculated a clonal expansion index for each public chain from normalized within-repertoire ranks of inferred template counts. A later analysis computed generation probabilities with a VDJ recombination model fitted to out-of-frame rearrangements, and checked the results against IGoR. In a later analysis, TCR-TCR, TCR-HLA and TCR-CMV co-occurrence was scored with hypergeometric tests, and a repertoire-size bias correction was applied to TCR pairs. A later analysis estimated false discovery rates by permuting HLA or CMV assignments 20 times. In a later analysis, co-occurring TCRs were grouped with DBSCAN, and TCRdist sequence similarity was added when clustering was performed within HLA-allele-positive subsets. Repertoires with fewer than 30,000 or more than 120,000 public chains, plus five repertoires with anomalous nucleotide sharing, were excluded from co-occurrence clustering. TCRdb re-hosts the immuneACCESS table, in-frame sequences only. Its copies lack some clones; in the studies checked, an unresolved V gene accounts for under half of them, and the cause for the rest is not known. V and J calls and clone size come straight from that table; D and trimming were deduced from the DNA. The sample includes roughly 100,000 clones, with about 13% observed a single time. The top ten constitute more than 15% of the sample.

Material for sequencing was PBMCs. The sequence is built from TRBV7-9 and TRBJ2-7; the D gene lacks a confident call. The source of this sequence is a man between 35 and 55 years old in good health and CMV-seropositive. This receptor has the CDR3 CASSYNRQYGEQYF. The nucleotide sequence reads TGTGCCAGCAGCTATAATCGTCAGTATGGCGAGCAGTACTTC.